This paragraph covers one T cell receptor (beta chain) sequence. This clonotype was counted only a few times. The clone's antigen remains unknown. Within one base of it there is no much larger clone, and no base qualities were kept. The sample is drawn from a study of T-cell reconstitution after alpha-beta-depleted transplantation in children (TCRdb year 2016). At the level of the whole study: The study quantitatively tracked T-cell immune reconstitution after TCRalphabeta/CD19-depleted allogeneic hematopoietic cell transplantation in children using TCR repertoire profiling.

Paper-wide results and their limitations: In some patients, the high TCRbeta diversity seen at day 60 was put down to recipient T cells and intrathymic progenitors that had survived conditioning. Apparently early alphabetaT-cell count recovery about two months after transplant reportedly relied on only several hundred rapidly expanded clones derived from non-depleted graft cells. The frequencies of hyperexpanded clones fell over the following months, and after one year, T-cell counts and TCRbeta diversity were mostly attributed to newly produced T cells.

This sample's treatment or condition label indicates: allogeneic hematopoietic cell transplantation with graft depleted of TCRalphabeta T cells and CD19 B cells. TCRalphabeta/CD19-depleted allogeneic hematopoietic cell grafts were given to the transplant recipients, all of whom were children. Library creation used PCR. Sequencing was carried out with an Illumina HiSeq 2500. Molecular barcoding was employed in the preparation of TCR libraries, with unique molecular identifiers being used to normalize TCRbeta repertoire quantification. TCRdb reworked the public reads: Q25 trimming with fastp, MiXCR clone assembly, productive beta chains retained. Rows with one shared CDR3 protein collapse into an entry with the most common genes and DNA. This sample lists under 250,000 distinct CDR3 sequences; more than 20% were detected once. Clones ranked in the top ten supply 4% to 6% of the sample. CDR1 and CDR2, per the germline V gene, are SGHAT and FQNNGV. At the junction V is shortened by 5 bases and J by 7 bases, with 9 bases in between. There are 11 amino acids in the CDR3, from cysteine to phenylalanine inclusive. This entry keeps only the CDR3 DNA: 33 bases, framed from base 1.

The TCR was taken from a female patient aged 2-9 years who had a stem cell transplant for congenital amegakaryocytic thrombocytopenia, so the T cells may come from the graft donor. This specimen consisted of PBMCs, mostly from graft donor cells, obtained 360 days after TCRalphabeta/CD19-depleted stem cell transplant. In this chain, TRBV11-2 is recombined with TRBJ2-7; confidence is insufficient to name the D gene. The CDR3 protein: CASSLRAEQYF. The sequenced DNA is TGTGCCAGCAGCCTACGTGCAGAGCAGTACTTC.